This T cell receptor beta chain stems from a study of cytomegalovirus exposure and HLA in healthy donors. Study-wide points: The study assumed roughly uniform donor sequencing depth for presence/absence analyses. Reported performance of the classifier showed diagnosis of cytomegalovirus status with high specificity and sensitivity.

The CDR3 totals 16 residues. The germline V gene has CDR1 MRHNA and CDR2 SNTAGT. V was clipped by 5 bases and J by 4 bases; unmatched bases: 8. Comments on this clone: Its antigen is still unknown.

The PCR had 60 Vbeta and 13 Jbeta primers. The repertoire was sequenced with immunoSEQ multiplex PCR; TCRdb's copy has only in-frame clones and lacks some. Counted here are some 120,000 clones, approximately 80% occurring once; the ten biggest clones make up about 0.25%. The J gene is TRBJ1-1, the V gene TRBV6-4; TRBD1 matches 12 bases. The sequenced material came from PBMCs. The sequence came from a man aged 50-59 years in good health and CMV-seronegative. CDR3 nucleotide sequence: TGTGCCAGCAGTTTTACCGGGACAGGGGGCATCACTGAAGCTTTCTTT. Residues: CASSFTGTGGITEAFF.